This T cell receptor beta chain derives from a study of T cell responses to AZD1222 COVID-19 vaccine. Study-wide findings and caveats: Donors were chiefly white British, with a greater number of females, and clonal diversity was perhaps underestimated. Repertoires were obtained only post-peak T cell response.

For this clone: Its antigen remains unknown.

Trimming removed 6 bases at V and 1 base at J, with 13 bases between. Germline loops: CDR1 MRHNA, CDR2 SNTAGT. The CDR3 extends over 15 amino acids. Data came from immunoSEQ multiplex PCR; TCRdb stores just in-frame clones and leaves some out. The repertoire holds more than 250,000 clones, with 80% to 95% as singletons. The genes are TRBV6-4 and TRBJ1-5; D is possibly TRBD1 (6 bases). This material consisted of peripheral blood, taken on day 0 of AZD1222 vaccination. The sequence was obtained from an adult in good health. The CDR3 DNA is TGTGCCAGCAGCGAACAGGGCGGCAGCAATCAGCCCCAGCATTTT. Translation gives CASSEQGGSNQPQHF.